This T cell receptor beta chain was observed in a study of beta chain features in type 1 diabetes. A CD45RO/CCR7/CD25/CD127/CD95/CD27 panel sorted naive, central memory, regulatory and stem cell-like memory CD4+ cells. The V gene lost 2 bases and the J gene lost 0 bases, with 7 bases spanning the gap. The CDR3 covers 14 residues. Germline loops: CDR1 GTSNPN, CDR2 SVGIG (reference sequence). This clone has just a few counts. The study reverse transcribed the entire isolated RNA, so it sequenced expressed TCRB transcripts. The protocol was immunoSEQ multiplex PCR, while the TCRdb copy is restricted to in-frame clones and leaves out a portion. The sample lists about 360,000 clones; roughly 12% were seen once.

The receptor was isolated from a man in his late teens or twenties in good health. Source material: naive CD4+ T cells from blood. The chain employs TRBV30 and TRBJ2-2; a possible D gene is TRBD2 (6 bases). CDR3 in DNA: TGTGCCTGGAGTAGGAGGGCGAACACCGGGGAGCTGTTTTTT. Its protein product is CAWSRRANTGELFF.